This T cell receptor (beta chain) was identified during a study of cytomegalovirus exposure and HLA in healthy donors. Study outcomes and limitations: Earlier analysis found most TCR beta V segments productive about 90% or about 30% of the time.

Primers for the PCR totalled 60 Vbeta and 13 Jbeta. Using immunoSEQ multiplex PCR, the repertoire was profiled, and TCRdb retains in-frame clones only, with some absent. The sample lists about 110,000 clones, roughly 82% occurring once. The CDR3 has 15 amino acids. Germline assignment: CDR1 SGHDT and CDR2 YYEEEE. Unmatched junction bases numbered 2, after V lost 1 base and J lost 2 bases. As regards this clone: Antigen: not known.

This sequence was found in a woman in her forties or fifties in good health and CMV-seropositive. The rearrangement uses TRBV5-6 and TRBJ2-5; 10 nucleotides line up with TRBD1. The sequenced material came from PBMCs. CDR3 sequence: CASSLRTGGQETQYF. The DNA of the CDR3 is TGTGCCAGCAGCTTGAGGACAGGGGGACAAGAGACCCAGTACTTC.